These 8 T cell receptor beta chains were sequenced from one sample in a study of blood T cells in healthy people across ages. The use of a sample-barcoded 5' primer and a J-beta primer mix characterized a second PCR of roughly 6 to 12 cycles. From the 5' RACE reads, TCRdb called clonotypes with MiXCR, one entry per CDR3 protein. The top ten hold approximately 51% of the sample, which has about 400,000 distinct CDR3 sequences, about 49% seen once. The sequencing sample was made of blood. The source is a man in his sixties in good health.

A word on this clonotype: A single base separates this from a much larger clone, so it may be a read error. The chain uses TRBV5-4 and TRBJ2-2; D uncertain. Per the germline V gene, CDR1 is SGHNT and CDR2 is YYREEE (reference sequence). The CDR3 spans 12 residues. In nucleotides, the CDR3 is TGTGCCGGCAGCCCTCCGGCCGGGGAGCTGTTTTTT. It specifies CAGSPPAGELFF.

V usage is TRBV7-3 and J usage is TRBJ2-2; D gene ambiguous. The CDR3 is 14 residues long. In germline, CDR1 is SGHTA, CDR2 FQGTGA. Between the trimmed V and J ends, which lost 5 bases and 1 base, there was a span of 8 bases. The CDR3 spells CASSLKRNTGELFF. CDR3 nucleotide sequence: TGTGCCAGCAGCCTGAAGCGGAACACCGGGGAGCTGTTTTTT.

This clonotype was seen a handful of times. The chain is built from TRBV9 and TRBJ2-4; D not certain. Judging by the DNA end, TRBJ2-7 fits better; the J call may be wrong. The CDR3 contains 14 residues. Germline V gene data show CDR1 as SGDLS and CDR2 as YYNGEE. The CDR3 coding sequence is TGTGCCAGCAGCGCCAGCGAGCTCTCCTACGAGCAGTACTTC. Translating gives CASSASELSYEQYF.

V and J are TRBV7-2 and TRBJ2-3; a weak D match, TRBD2 (5 bases). Deletions cut 5 bases from V and 9 bases from J, with 15 bases between. The CDR3 consists of 13 residues. Germline V gene lookup returns CDR1 SGHTA and CDR2 FQGNSA. CDR3 residues: CASSARRERTQYF. The CDR3 DNA follows: TGTGCCAGCAGCGCCCGTCGGGAAAGGACGCAGTATTTT.

The rearrangement joins TRBV12-3 or TRBV12-4 to TRBJ2-7; D is perhaps TRBD1 (5 bases). The CDR3 is 15 residues long. V lost 5 bases and J lost 2, with 16 bases in between. The CDR3 nucleotides are TGTGCCAGCAGTCAAAGACAGAATCGAGCCTACGAGCAGTACTTC. The encoded protein is CASSQRQNRAYEQYF.

V and J are TRBV27 and TRBJ2-3; 8 positions agree with TRBD2. Germline CDR1 and CDR2: MNHEY and SMNVEV (reference sequence). The CDR3 extends over 13 amino acids. The V gene end was trimmed by 7 bases and the J gene end by 3 bases; junction bases not matched to a gene: 3. The CDR3 nucleotides are TGTGCCAGCAAACAGCGGGGGACAGATACGCAGTATTTT. Encoded protein: CASKQRGTDTQYF.

The CDR3 nucleotides read TGCAGCGTTGGGGACACAGCCTACGAGCAGTACTTC. Translated: CSVGDTAYEQYF. This chain joins TRBV29-1 and TRBJ2-5, with D perhaps matching TRBD1 (6 bases). The J call is in doubt because the DNA end fits TRBJ2-7 better. The CDR3 sequence is 12 residues long. Looked up from germline, CDR1 is SQVTM and CDR2 is ANQGSEA.

Note on this clonotype: Being one base from a much bigger clone, this may be a read error. The chain combines TRBV28 with TRBJ1-6; 12 positions match TRBD1. Germline V gene lookup returns CDR1 MDHEN and CDR2 SYDVKM. The CDR3 consists of 17 residues. CDR3 DNA: TGTGCCAGCAGTTCCGCCGGGACAGGGGGCTATAATTCACCCCCCCACTTT. Residues: CASSSAGTGGYNSPPHF. Combining the CDR3 with reference TRBV28 and TRBJ1-6 gives the whole variable domain DVKVTQSSRYLVKRTGEKVFLECVQDMDHENMFWYRQDPGLGLRLIYFSYDVKMKEKGDIPEGYSVSREKKERFSLILESASTNQTSMYLCASSSAGTGGYNSPPHFGNGTRLTVT.